This T cell receptor (beta chain) was sequenced during a study of glioma-infiltrating T cells after dendritic cell vaccination. Only patients with spare fresh-frozen tumor and over two years of follow-up were included. All glioblastoma patients lacked an isocitrate dehydrogenase mutation. Blood PBMC samples: pre-vaccination, two weeks post third vaccination, and at tumor progression. The CDR3 totals 14 residues. The J segment lost 4 bases and the V segment lost 9 bases, leaving 10 bases of the junction unmatched. Germline V gene sequence: CDR1 MNHEY, CDR2 SVGAGI. The PCR used 60 V beta and 13 J beta primers. Clones were read by immunoSEQ multiplex PCR, and TCRdb kept only the in-frame ones, dropping some. The sample contains about 99,000 clones, 81% of which appear only once.

The sequence derives from a human donor with glioblastoma. The material sequenced was blood, taken before dendritic cell vaccination. The rearrangement uses TRBV6-5 and TRBJ2-7, with 9 positions matching TRBD1. The CDR3 reads CARWDREFSYEQYF. The CDR3 DNA is TGTGCCAGGTGGGACAGGGAATTTTCATACGAGCAGTACTTC.